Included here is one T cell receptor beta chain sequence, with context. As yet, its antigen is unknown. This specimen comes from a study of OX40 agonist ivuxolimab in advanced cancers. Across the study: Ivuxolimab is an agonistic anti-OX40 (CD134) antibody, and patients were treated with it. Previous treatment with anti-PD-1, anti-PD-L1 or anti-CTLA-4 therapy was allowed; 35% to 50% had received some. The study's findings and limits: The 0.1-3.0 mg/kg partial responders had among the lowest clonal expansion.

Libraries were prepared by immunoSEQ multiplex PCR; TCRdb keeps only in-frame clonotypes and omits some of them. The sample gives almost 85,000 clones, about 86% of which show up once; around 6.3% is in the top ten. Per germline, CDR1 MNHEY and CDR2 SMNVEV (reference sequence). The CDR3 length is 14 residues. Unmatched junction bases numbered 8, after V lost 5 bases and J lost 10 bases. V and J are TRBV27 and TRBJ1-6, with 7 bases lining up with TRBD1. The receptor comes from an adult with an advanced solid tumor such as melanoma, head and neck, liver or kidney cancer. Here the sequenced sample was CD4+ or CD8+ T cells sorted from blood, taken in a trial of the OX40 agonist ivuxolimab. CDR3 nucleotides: TGTGCCAGCAGTCCATCGACAGGGTCCTCACCCCTCCACTTT. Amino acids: CASSPSTGSSPLHF.